This TCR beta chain was sequenced for a study of shared T cell receptors in the human thymus. This CDR3 has 15 residues. Trimming took 5 bases from V and 5 from J, leaving 18 bases between them. CDR1 is SEHNR, CDR2 FQNEAQ, per germline (reference sequence). Clones were read by immunoSEQ multiplex PCR, and TCRdb kept only the in-frame ones, dropping some. The sample holds some 660,000 clones, around 87% seen once. The sample also formed part of further work on human thymus T cells. That paper adds: Donors were healthy Finnish babies undergoing corrective operations for congenital heart defects. From resections taken during corrective heart surgery, the thymus tissue was obtained. Gene usage for V and J segments appeared biased in thymic and blood repertoires. Unrelated individuals reportedly shared highly overlapping thymic TCR repertoires.

This receptor was obtained from a boy younger than two with a congenital heart defect. Sequenced material: thymocytes. The V and J genes are TRBV7-9 and TRBJ1-1; TRBD1 is a possible D gene (5 bases). CDR3 coding DNA: TGTGCCAGCAGCCGCGCCGAGCCCCGGGGGACTGAAGCTTTCTTT. Its protein product is CASSRAEPRGTEAFF.